The T cell receptor beta chain under discussion was sequenced for a study of blood T cell repertoires in COVID-19. Study details: Sites across the United States, Italy and Spain contributed samples from acute and convalescent COVID-19. T cells, B-cell-depleted T cells, or PBMCs supplied cDNA or gDNA.

Source study methods: Nucleated cell number was recorded as an estimate derived from reference gene primer amplification. Produced via immunoSEQ multiplex PCR; TCRdb's table is partial and in-frame only. V and J calls and clone size are copied from that table; D and trimming were computed from the DNA. The sample gives fewer than 110,000 clones, 85% of which show up once; about 1.7% is in the top ten. This clone was recorded once. What was sequenced was peripheral blood. This receptor was taken from a woman aged 70-85 years with active or convalescent COVID-19.

The CDR3 sequence: CASSVTPGLESNEQFF. DNA for the CDR3: TGTGCCAGCAGCGTAACGCCGGGACTAGAGAGCAATGAGCAGTTCTTC. V and J are TRBV9 and TRBJ2-1, with 8 positions matching TRBD2. Per the germline V gene, CDR1 is SGDLS and CDR2 is YYNGEE. The CDR3 has 16 amino acids. The junction had 9 bases not matched to a gene; V was cut back by 1 base and J by 6 bases.